Presented here are 28 T cell receptor beta chains from one specimen sequenced in a study of blood T cell repertoires in COVID-19. The data were produced by immunoSEQ multiplex PCR, yet TCRdb's version contains in-frame clones alone and is incomplete. The profile shows roughly 65,000 clones, 85% to 90% of them singletons. Sequencing input: peripheral blood. All receptors come from a man between 45 and 60 years old with acute or convalescent COVID-19.

This clone appeared a single time. The chain couples TRBV11-2 to TRBJ2-1; TRBD2 might be the D (5 bases). V lost 1 base and J lost 4, with 5 bases in between. This CDR3 comprises 13 residues. Germline V gives CDR1 SGHAT, CDR2 FQNNGV. The CDR3 reads CASSLAGYNEQFF. Here the CDR3 DNA reads TGTGCCAGCAGCTTAGCGGGGTACAATGAGCAGTTCTTC.

V usage is TRBV15 and J usage is TRBJ2-1; D is possibly TRBD1 (5 bases). Trimming removed 0 bases at V and 8 bases at J, with 11 bases between. Germline loops: CDR1 LNHNV, CDR2 YYDKDF (reference sequence). The CDR3 is made up of 14 amino acids. DNA for the CDR3: TGTGCCACCAGCAGAGAAGGCCAGGGCTATGAGCAGTTCTTC. As protein: CATSREGQGYEQFF.

The chain joins TRBV4-1 to TRBJ2-1; TRBD1 agrees at 12 bases. CDR3 length equals 15 residues. The germline V gene encodes CDR1 MGHRA and CDR2 YSYEKL. The junction had 6 bases not matched to a gene; V was cut back by 5 bases and J by 7 bases. DNA for the CDR3: TGCGCCAGCAGCGTCCGGGACAGGGGGCGGAATGAGCAGTTCTTC. It translates to CASSVRDRGRNEQFF.

The gene calls are TRBV10-3 and TRBJ2-1, with a possible D match to TRBD2 (6 bases). The CDR3 has 15 amino acids. Germline values: CDR1 ENHRY, CDR2 SYGVKD. The V end was cut by 4 bases, the J end by 5 bases, with 15 bases between. The CDR3 region has the DNA TGTGCCATCAGTGGGGGACTGACGTTGGACAATGAGCAGTTCTTC. This encodes CAISGGLTLDNEQFF.

This clone appeared a single time. The chain recombines TRBV5-8 with TRBJ1-5; maybe TRBD1 (6 bases). The CDR3 runs 14 residues. Per the germline V gene, CDR1 is SGHTS and CDR2 is YDEGEE. V lost 0 bases and J 4 bases, leaving 8 bases between the germline ends. In DNA form, the CDR3 reads TGTGCCAGCAGCTTGGGGGGGCGAAATCAGCCCCAGCATTTT. Translating it yields CASSLGGRNQPQHF.

The table lists this clone with a few counts. DNA for the CDR3: TGTGCCAGCAGTGAAGGGGGAGACACTGAAGCTTTCTTT. Residues: CASSEGGDTEAFF. The chain links TRBV2 to TRBJ1-1; D is uncertain. This CDR3 region has 13 residues. Germline V gene lookup returns CDR1 SNHLY and CDR2 FYNNEI. The V gene lost 1 base and the J gene lost 3 bases, with 6 bases spanning the gap.

This chain's CDR3 is CASSLARRTGVYQETQYF. CDR3 in DNA: TGTGCCAGCAGCTTAGCGCGGCGGACAGGGGTTTACCAAGAGACCCAGTACTTC. The rearrangement uses TRBV7-8 and TRBJ2-5; 9 nucleotides align to TRBD1. V shed 0 bases and J 0 bases; nucleotides not matched to a gene: 8. This CDR3 contains 18 residues. Germline assignment: CDR1 SGHVS and CDR2 FQNEAQ.

The chain combines TRBV20-1 with TRBJ2-7; TRBD2 might be the D (5 bases). In germline, CDR1 is DFQATT, CDR2 SNEGSKA (reference sequence). The CDR3 sequence is 10 residues long. For the CDR3, the DNA is TGCTATCTCCGCGGGCACGAGCAGTACTTC. Its protein is CYLRGHEQYF.

This chain joins TRBV9 and TRBJ2-1, with D perhaps TRBD2 (6 bases). Trimming removed 1 base from V and 6 bases from J, with 11 bases in between. CDR3 length equals 14 residues. The germline V gene has CDR1 SGDLS and CDR2 YYNGEE. CDR3 sequence reads: CASSVLVSGNEQFF. The CDR3 coding sequence is TGTGCCAGCAGCGTATTGGTTAGCGGCAATGAGCAGTTCTTC.

The V gene is TRBV28, the J gene TRBJ2-7, with D perhaps matching TRBD1 (6 bases). The CDR3 consists of 14 residues. From germline, CDR1 is MDHEN and CDR2 SYDVKM. Trimming pared 3 bases from V and 6 bases from J, leaving 15 bases between. The CDR3 DNA sequence: TGTGCCAGCAGTTTCTTCGACAGGCCAGGCGAGCAGTACTTC. This encodes CASSFFDRPGEQYF.

The chain has TRBV27 and TRBJ1-1; 10 nucleotides agree with TRBD1. The CDR3 extends over 14 amino acids. V shed 3 bases and J 4 bases; nucleotides not matched to a gene: 2. Germline CDR1 is MNHEY and CDR2 is SMNVEV (reference sequence). The CDR3 spells CASSFWDRGTEAFF. In nucleotides, the CDR3 is TGTGCCAGCAGTTTTTGGGACAGGGGCACTGAAGCTTTCTTT.

The DNA of the CDR3 is TGTGCCAGCAGTACCCCAGGGGTTTTATATGGCTACACCTTC. This gives the protein CASSTPGVLYGYTF. The V call is TRBV6-5, the J call TRBJ1-2, with D possibly TRBD1 on 6 matching bases. The CDR3 runs to 14 residues. V was cut by 5 bases and J by 5 bases, with 15 bases left in between. The germline V gene encodes CDR1 MNHEY and CDR2 SVGAGI.

The genes are TRBV5-4 and TRBJ2-3; D possibly corresponds to TRBD2 (6 bases). The CDR3 totals 16 residues. The ends were cut back, 2 bases at V and 0 bases at J, with 13 bases in the middle. Germline V gene sequence: CDR1 SGHNT, CDR2 YYREEE (reference sequence). For the CDR3, the DNA is TGTGCCAGCAGCTTAAAGGCTAGCGAGAGCACAGATACGCAGTATTTT. It yields the protein CASSLKASESTDTQYF.

The chain recombines TRBV5-1 with TRBJ1-1; 10 bases fit TRBD1. This CDR3 is built from 19 residues. V trimming: 2 bases; J trimming: 4 bases; junction bases outside the gene matches: 17. Germline assignment: CDR1 SGHRS and CDR2 YFSETQ. CDR3 region: CASSFASAGTGDRGTEAFF. The CDR3 DNA reads TGCGCCAGCAGCTTTGCCTCCGCCGGGACAGGGGATAGGGGCACTGAAGCTTTCTTT.

The V and J genes are TRBV4-1 and TRBJ1-3, with D possibly matching TRBD1 (6 bases). Trimming took off 0 bases at V and 8 bases at J, with 14 bases between the two ends. From germline, CDR1 is MGHRA and CDR2 YSYEKL. The CDR3 spans 15 residues. The CDR3 nucleotides read TGCGCCAGCAGCCAAGAAGACAGGTCGGTGGACACCATATATTTT. This codes for CASSQEDRSVDTIYF.

For this clone: The junction shows a germline mismatch at one end, possibly a read error. V is TRBV7-7 and J is TRBJ2-3, with 14 bases identical to TRBD2. This CDR3 is built from 16 residues. Germline V gene data show CDR1 as SSHAT and CDR2 as FNYEAQ (reference sequence). The CDR3 region has the DNA TGTGCTAGCAGCTTGGGACTAGCGGGGGCCCAAGATACGCAGTATTTT. Its protein product is CASSLGLAGAQDTQYF.

This clone was counted only a few times. The genes are TRBV5-1 and TRBJ1-1, with unresolved D. Trimming stripped 0 bases from V and 0 bases from J, with 9 bases between. Per germline, CDR1 SGHRS and CDR2 YFSETQ. This CDR3 is built from 15 residues. CDR3 sequence: CASSLAAGLNTEAFF. Here the CDR3 DNA reads TGCGCCAGCAGCTTGGCGGCAGGATTGAACACTGAAGCTTTCTTT.

V usage is TRBV5-4 and J usage is TRBJ1-2; 7 bases are shared with TRBD1. Germline V gives CDR1 SGHNT, CDR2 YYREEE (reference sequence). Trimming at V came to 2 bases and at J to 5 bases, leaving 3 bases not matched to a gene. The CDR3 runs to 13 residues. The CDR3 spells CASSLGGQYGYTF. Written as DNA, the CDR3 is TGTGCCAGCAGCTTAGGGGGCCAGTATGGCTACACCTTC.

This sequence joins TRBV27 and TRBJ1-4; D ambiguous. This CDR3 region has 17 residues. Trimming shortened V by 6 bases and J by 4 bases, and 21 bases separated the two germline ends. Germline assignment: CDR1 MNHEY and CDR2 SMNVEV (reference sequence). The CDR3 here is CASSPRANRAVNEKLFF. CDR3 DNA sequence: TGTGCCAGCAGCCCTAGAGCCAACCGAGCAGTTAATGAAAAACTGTTTTTT.

This chain connects TRBV9 to TRBJ2-1; 8 bases fit TRBD2. CDR1 is SGDLS and CDR2 is YYNGEE in the germline V gene. V lost 0 bases to trimming and J lost 6 bases; unmatched junction nucleotides: 8. The CDR3 covers 16 residues. CDR3 protein: CASSVGGSGIGNEQFF. CDR3 DNA sequence: TGTGCCAGCAGCGTAGGAGGTAGCGGGATAGGCAATGAGCAGTTCTTC.

In this sample, this clone turned up a few times. In DNA form, the CDR3 reads TGTGCCAGCAGTTACTCCAGGGCGAGCAATCAGCCCCAGCATTTT. Translating gives CASSYSRASNQPQHF. This sequence joins TRBV6-2 or TRBV6-3 and TRBJ1-5; D may be TRBD1 (5 bases). The CDR3 consists of 15 residues. V was shortened by 0 bases and J by 1 base, with 7 bases between the two germline ends. Per germline, CDR1 MNHEY and CDR2 SVGEGT.

The chain carries TRBV4-1 and TRBJ1-6; TRBD1 aligns across 8 bases. The J segment lost 8 bases and the V segment lost 8 bases, leaving 5 bases of the junction unmatched. This CDR3 is 13 amino acids long. Germline CDR1 and CDR2: MGHRA and YSYEKL. The CDR3 sequence is CASGDRGYSPLHF. CDR3 nucleotide sequence: TGCGCCAGCGGCGACAGGGGTTATTCACCCCTCCACTTT.

This clone was observed a few times. The V and J genes are TRBV12-3 or TRBV12-4 and TRBJ1-1; TRBD1 might be the D (5 bases). Trimming shortened V by 8 bases and J by 5 bases, and 15 bases separated the two germline ends. The CDR3 contains 13 residues. The CDR3 bases are TGTGCCAGCGGGACCCTCGGAGGGACTGAAGCTTTCTTT. Its protein product is CASGTLGGTEAFF.

The V gene is TRBV2, the J gene TRBJ1-2, with D perhaps matching TRBD1 (6 bases). CDR1 SNHLY and CDR2 FYNNEI come from the germline V gene. Trimming removed 6 bases at V and 8 bases at J, with 16 bases between. The CDR3 consists of 13 residues. The CDR3 nucleotides are TGTGCCAGCAGGGGGACGATGGGGGCAGGCTACACCTTC. Residues: CASRGTMGAGYTF.

This chain links TRBV6-5 with TRBJ2-1; a possible D gene is TRBD2 (5 bases). Trimming left V 0 bases short and J 7 bases short, with 16 bases between. CDR1 and CDR2 (germline): MNHEY, SVGAGI. The CDR3 extends over 16 amino acids. The CDR3 nucleotides are TGTGCCAGCAGTTACTCGAGGGCCAGGTCCGTTAATGAGCAGTTCTTC. This sequence encodes CASSYSRARSVNEQFF.

The chain carries TRBV7-9 and TRBJ2-1; tentative D call: TRBD1 (5 bases). V lost 1 base and J 7 bases, leaving 14 bases between the germline ends. Germline V lookup: CDR1 SEHNR, CDR2 FQNEAQ (reference sequence). This CDR3 has 15 residues. The CDR3 is CASSLEQMGLNEQFF. DNA for the CDR3: TGTGCCAGCAGCTTAGAACAGATGGGGCTGAATGAGCAGTTCTTC.

The chain is built from TRBV28 and TRBJ1-5; D call uncertain. V lost 4 bases and J lost 4, with 14 bases in between. CDR1 is MDHEN, CDR2 SYDVKM, per germline. The CDR3 spans 15 residues. The CDR3 DNA follows: TGTGCCAGCAGTTCCCTCCGGGCGGGGAATCAGCCCCAGCATTTT. It is translated as CASSSLRAGNQPQHF.

The gene calls are TRBV5-1 and TRBJ2-1; TRBD2 matches at 11 bases. The CDR3 totals 15 residues. Germline V gene sequence: CDR1 SGHRS, CDR2 YFSETQ. Trimming cost V 0 bases and J 6 bases; bases outside gene matches: 2. The CDR3 reads CASSLGLAGGNEQFF. CDR3 in DNA: TGCGCCAGCAGCTTGGGGCTAGCGGGGGGCAATGAGCAGTTCTTC.